Listed below are T cell receptor beta chains from one sample, sequenced in a study of glioma-infiltrating T cells. Via MiXCR, TCRdb re-called the multiplex PCR reads, giving one row per CDR3 protein. Of roughly 190,000 distinct CDR3 sequences listed, over 25% are singletons. Sequencing used glioma tissue, nonneoplastic brain tissue, or PBMCs (not recorded which). The receptors stem from a human donor with low-grade glioma or glioblastoma, undergoing nonglioma brain surgery, or in good health (not recorded which). Both conserved end residues are part of each CDR3. D genes are given only for firm matches. Rows give clone size only sometimes, using once, few, many, or a class for an expanded clone.

v_gene	j_gene	abundance	len	d_gene	CDR3aa	CDR3nt
TRBV3-1	TRBJ1-3	-	16	-	CASSQDLGRGGNTIYF	TGTGCCAGCAGCCAAGATCTGGGCCGAGGGGGAAACACCATATATTTT
TRBV6-5	TRBJ1-3	many	15	-	CASSYSTSGGNTIYF	TGTGCCAGCAGTTACTCTACTTCTGGTGGAAACACCATATATTTT
TRBV6-1	TRBJ1-6	medium-sized	11	-	CATDYNSPLHF	TGTGCCACCGACTATAATTCACCCCTCCACTTT
TRBV3-1	TRBJ2-5	many	14	-	CASSHQIPTETQYF	TGTGCCAGCAGCCACCAAATACCCACAGAGACCCAGTACTTC
TRBV5-1	TRBJ2-5	-	14	TRBD2	CASSLDKAGGPQYF	TGCGCCAGCAGCTTGGATAAGGCGGGAGGGCCCCAGTACTTC
TRBV6-2/TRBV6-3	TRBJ2-1	once	15	-	CACSPVTRPYNEQFF	TGTGCCTGCAGCCCTGTAACTAGGCCCTACAATGAGCAGTTCTTC
TRBV20-1	TRBJ2-7	-	20	TRBD2	CSSYPGEGASGRAAGYVQYF	TGCAGTTCCTACCCAGGGGAGGGGGCTAGCGGGAGGGCAGCGGGCTACGTGCAGTACTTC
TRBV3-1	TRBJ2-3	few	16	-	CASSQVTGGGTDTQYF	TGTGCCAGCAGCCAAGTTACGGGCGGCGGCACAGATACGCAGTATTTT
TRBV24-1	TRBJ2-3	-	15	TRBD1	CATSEMTGTVDTQYF	TGTGCCACCAGTGAGATGACAGGGACGGTGGATACGCAGTATTTT
TRBV30	TRBJ2-4	-	13	TRBD1	CAWQQGAKNIQYF	TGTGCCTGGCAACAGGGGGCCAAAAACATTCAGTACTTC
TRBV28	TRBJ1-2	many	15	-	CASSLSEGRRYGYTF	TGTGCCAGCAGTTTATCTGAGGGGAGGAGGTATGGCTACACCTTC
TRBV24-1	TRBJ1-1	-	13	-	CDNSDPYPTEAFF	TGTGACAACAGTGACCCCTATCCCACTGAAGCTTTCTTT
TRBV12-3/TRBV12-4	TRBJ2-5	few	11	-	CASSSSQTQYF	TGTGCCAGCAGTTCGAGTCAGACCCAGTACTTC
TRBV12-3/TRBV12-4	TRBJ2-7	many	13	-	CASSRQVSREQYF	TGTGCCAGCAGTCGACAGGTTTCCCGCGAGCAGTACTTC
TRBV6-2/TRBV6-3	TRBJ1-2	many	13	-	CASNDRSRDGYTF	TGTGCCAGCAATGACAGGTCTCGTGATGGCTACACCTTC
TRBV5-4	TRBJ2-2	once	14	-	CASSLAGGTVELFF	TGTGCCAGCAGCTTGGCCGGGGGTACCGTGGAGCTGTTTTTT
TRBV5-4	TRBJ2-5	many	15	TRBD1	CASSFRTGSQETQYF	TGTGCCAGCAGCTTTCGGACAGGGAGCCAAGAGACCCAGTACTTC
TRBV7-9	TRBJ2-7	few	15	-	CASSPRESSSYEQYF	TGTGCCAGCAGCCCCCGCGAGTCTAGCTCCTACGAGCAGTACTTC
TRBV4-1	TRBJ1-6	many	15	-	CASSQEGPPGPPLHF	TGCGCCAGCAGCCAAGAGGGACCCCCGGGGCCACCCCTCCACTTT
TRBV7-2	TRBJ2-2	many	15	TRBD1	CASSLQTGFTGELFF	TGTGCCAGCAGCCTCCAGACAGGGTTCACCGGGGAGCTGTTTTTT
TRBV11-1	TRBJ1-1	many	15	-	CASSPGRPPNTEAFF	TGTGCCAGCAGCCCAGGTCGGCCCCCGAACACTGAAGCTTTCTTT
TRBV20-1	TRBJ2-7	many	14	TRBD1	CSARRQGNVYEQYF	TGCAGTGCTAGAAGACAGGGTAACGTCTACGAGCAGTACTTC
TRBV19	TRBJ2-1	-	15	-	CASRPGDSGYNEQFF	TGTGCCAGTAGGCCCGGTGATAGCGGATACAATGAGCAGTTCTTC
TRBV19	TRBJ2-5	few	15	TRBD2	CASSRLAGIQETQYF	TGTGCCAGTAGTAGACTAGCGGGGATACAAGAGACCCAGTACTTC
TRBV6-1	TRBJ1-2	few	15	-	CASSPDYGAGSGYTF	TGTGCCAGCAGTCCCGACTATGGGGCAGGGAGTGGCTACACCTTC
TRBV28	TRBJ2-7	many	13	-	CASSQPQTYEQYF	TGTGCCAGCAGCCAGCCCCAAACCTACGAGCAGTACTTC
TRBV7-2	TRBJ2-5	many	14	TRBD1	CASSNGQGYETQYF	TGTGCCAGCAGCAATGGACAGGGCTATGAGACCCAGTACTTC
TRBV6-2/TRBV6-3	TRBJ2-1	-	11	TRBD2	CASGRADEQFF	TGTGCCAGCGGGAGGGCGGATGAGCAGTTCTTC
TRBV20-1	TRBJ2-7	many	13	TRBD1	CSAGTGNLYEQYF	TGCAGTGCTGGGACAGGGAATTTGTACGAGCAGTACTTC
TRBV27	TRBJ2-7	many	15	TRBD1	CASSPGTGGFYEQYF	TGTGCCAGCAGTCCTGGCACAGGGGGCTTCTACGAGCAGTACTTC
TRBV19	TRBJ2-2	few	16	TRBD1	CASSMTGGSNTGELFF	TGTGCCAGTAGTATGACAGGGGGCAGTAACACCGGGGAGCTGTTTTTT
TRBV6-2/TRBV6-3	TRBJ2-3	-	18	-	CARSPDRTGHEPADTQYF	TGTGCCAGAAGCCCCGATAGGACGGGACACGAACCCGCAGATACGCAGTATTTT
TRBV6-6	TRBJ2-2	many	17	TRBD2	CASSYSSSGANTGELFF	TGTGCCAGCAGTTACTCCTCTAGCGGGGCGAACACCGGGGAGCTGTTTTTT
TRBV4-2	TRBJ1-1	many	14	-	CASSQDFGYTEAFF	TGTGCCAGCAGCCAAGATTTCGGGTACACTGAAGCTTTCTTT
TRBV5-1	TRBJ2-7	-	14	-	CASSFTGGPGEQYF	TGCGCCAGCAGCTTTACTGGAGGGCCCGGCGAGCAGTACTTC
TRBV7-9	TRBJ1-6	-	12	-	CASSFPNSALHF	TGTGCCAGCAGCTTTCCAAATTCAGCCCTACACTTT
TRBV4-2	TRBJ1-1	many	15	-	CASSQDPEGNTEAFF	TGTGCCAGCAGCCAAGACCCTGAAGGGAACACTGAAGCTTTCTTT